This entry concerns a single T cell receptor (beta chain). The source of the sample is a study of blood T cell repertoires in COVID-19. Study context: PBMCs, B-cell-depleted T cells, or T cells provided the cDNA or gDNA that made up the material.

As originally analysed: Estimation of nucleated cell counts was performed using reference gene primer amplification. The protocol was immunoSEQ multiplex PCR, while the TCRdb copy is restricted to in-frame clones and leaves out a portion. V and J calls and clone size are those listed in that table; D and trimming were worked out from the DNA. The sample comprises over 130,000 clones, 76% of which are singletons, and 3.5% to 5% rests with the top ten. Germline-derived CDR1 and CDR2 are SGHVS and FQNEAQ. The V end lost 5 bases, the J end lost 1 base, and 11 bases lay between the germline ends. This CDR3 has 14 amino acids.

The chain uses TRBV7-8 and TRBJ1-1; a weak D match, TRBD1 (6 bases). Sequencing used peripheral blood. The source of this sequence is an elderly woman with active or convalescent COVID-19. For the CDR3, the DNA is TGTGCCAGCAGCATACGGACAGAGAACACTGAAGCTTTCTTT. Translating it yields CASSIRTENTEAFF.